This T cell receptor (beta chain) was sequenced during a study of T cells in Graves' hyperthyroidism and ophthalmopathy. This clonotype was seen only a few times. Germline V lookup: CDR1 DFQATT, CDR2 SNEGSKA (reference sequence). CDR3 length: 12 amino acids. V gave up 5 bases and J gave up 5 bases, with 12 bases separating them. Regions amplified from RNA transcripts were the TCR beta CDR3 regions. First-round RT-PCR with HTBI primers amplified the TCR CDR3 region. MiXCR, run by TCRdb on the multiplex PCR reads, gives a single entry per CDR3 protein. Altogether approximately 420,000 distinct CDR3 sequences are present, roughly 15% being singletons, with the ten largest covering about 5%.

The J gene is TRBJ1-1, the V gene TRBV20-1; perhaps TRBD1 as D (6 bases). This TCR derives from a woman between 18 and 29 years old with Graves' hyperthyroidism. Sequenced: blood. CDR3 DNA: TGCAGTGCTCAGAGGGGGTATACTGAAGCTTTCTTT. Translated: CSAQRGYTEAFF.